The source of this TCR beta chain is a study of T cell responses to AZD1222 COVID-19 vaccine. Turning to the study itself: Second-dose schedules of about 4 or about 12 weeks were combined.

The table came from immunoSEQ multiplex PCR; TCRdb's copy has only in-frame clones and leaves some out. In the table there are about 130,000 clones, 88% of which are singletons. Trimming cost V 4 bases and J 4 bases; bases outside gene matches: 12. The CDR3 covers 16 residues. Germline V gene lookup returns CDR1 LGHDT and CDR2 YNNKEL (reference sequence). A remark on this clone: What it binds is not known.

Study results and caveats: An increase in Spike-specific TCR breadth and depth was observed after two AZD1222 doses. Most donors were white British and more were female, and clonal diversity was possibly underestimated.

The clonotype originates from an adult in good health. V and J are TRBV3-1 (or the pseudogene TRBV3-2) and TRBJ1-1, with 7 bases that match TRBD1. Source: peripheral blood, taken on day 0 of AZD1222 vaccination. The CDR3: CASSRDLLGGGTEAFF. The CDR3 nucleotides read TGTGCCAGCAGCCGAGACTTATTAGGGGGCGGCACTGAAGCTTTCTTT.